Included here is one T cell receptor beta chain sequence, with context. What it recognizes is unknown. This entry belongs to a study of T cell responses to AZD1222 COVID-19 vaccine. Study as a whole: Whether given at about 4 or about 12 weeks, second doses were pooled.

Assay used: immunoSEQ multiplex PCR; TCRdb lists only in-frame clones, some missing. The table lists approximately 140,000 clones, 80% to 90% of them singletons, with around 5% in the top ten. CDR1 and CDR2 from the germline V gene are GTSNPN and SVGIG (reference sequence). V lost 0 bases to trimming and J lost 9 bases; unmatched junction nucleotides: 5. There are 14 residues in the CDR3. Points from the study as a whole: Reportedly, nearly half of unique spike TCRs recognized epitopes outside B.1.351/B.1.1.7 mutations.

The clonotype comes from an adult in good health. Source: peripheral blood, taken on day 0 of AZD1222 vaccination. V usage is TRBV30 and J usage is TRBJ1-6; TRBD1 matches at 7 bases. The CDR3 here is CAWSVVTGSSPLHF. DNA for the CDR3: TGTGCCTGGAGTGTCGTGACAGGGTCTTCACCCCTCCACTTT.